This T cell receptor (beta chain) is from a study of blood T cells in healthy people across ages. Whole-study results and caveats: Roughly linearly, TCR beta diversity per million T cells fell as age increased. Donors of long life had a larger count of naive CD4+ cells and greater diversity than aged donors.

This clonotype was found a few times. Antigen specificity is unknown. The germline CDR1 and CDR2 sequences are SQVTM and ANQGSEA. V lost 5 bases and J lost 8; bases outside the gene matches: 11. This CDR3 region has 13 residues. Sample-barcoded 5' priming and a J-beta primer mix drove a second PCR of roughly 7 to 11 cycles. TCRdb called the 5' RACE reads again in MiXCR, with one record for every CDR3 protein. The data hold hundreds of thousands of distinct CDR3 sequences, with about 28% observed a single time. Donor samples were obtained from healthy Caucasian individuals from Russia, aged 6 to 90. The draw of peripheral blood yielded 8.5 to 10 milliliters from each donor.

The sample comprised blood. This clonotype was sampled from a woman at least 80 years old in good health. V is TRBV29-1 and J is TRBJ1-2; 7 bases match TRBD1. The DNA for the CDR3 is TGCAGCGTTCCTGCTCGACAGGGAAGAGGCTACACCTTC. The encoded protein is CSVPARQGRGYTF.